This T cell receptor (beta chain) was found in a study of cytomegalovirus exposure and HLA in healthy donors. Whole-study results and caveats: TCR beta V segments were, for the most part, productive about 87% or about 30% of the time in an earlier analysis. In terms of immune exposure information, only CMV serostatus was available. Cytomegalovirus association was assigned to over 150 TCR beta chains. It was in a later analysis that TCR association rates were seen to vary by HLA locus, highest for DRB1 and lowest for HLA-C.

13 Jbeta primers and 60 Vbeta primers were used for the PCR. The assay was immunoSEQ multiplex PCR, and TCRdb's table has in-frame clones only and misses some. The data hold a few hundred thousand clones, with about 74% observed a single time. Regarding this clone: Its antigen is currently unknown.

Germline CDR1 and CDR2: SGHVS and FQNEAQ. The CDR3 runs 17 residues. Unmatched junction bases numbered 9, after V lost 5 bases and J lost 0 bases. The sequencing input was PBMCs. The TCR comes from a woman between 25 and 40 years old in good health and CMV-seronegative. The chain couples TRBV7-8 to TRBJ1-5; TRBD1 matches 8 bases. The CDR3 is CASSPDRGPYSNQPQHF. CDR3 in DNA: TGTGCCAGCAGCCCTGACAGGGGCCCTTATAGCAATCAGCCCCAGCATTTT.